This record looks at one TCR beta chain sequence and its context. This clonotype was counted many times. It lacks a known antigen. No much larger clonotype is one base removed from it; base qualities were not supplied. These data belong to a study of T-cell reconstitution after alpha-beta-depleted transplantation in children (dated by TCRdb to the mid-2010s). The study in broad terms: Using TCR repertoire profiling, the study quantitatively followed how T-cell immune reconstitution unfolded in children after TCRalphabeta/CD19-depleted allogeneic hematopoietic cell transplantation.

The CDR3 covers 13 residues, taking in both the cysteine and the phenylalanine. Only the CDR3 region is kept as DNA, spanning 39 bases read in frame from base 1. Trimming costs V 2 bases and J 2 bases, and their ends lie 7 bases apart. As encoded in the germline V gene, CDR1 is SGHVS while CDR2 is FQNEAQ. Receptor libraries were prepared by PCR. TCRdb lists the instrument as Illumina HiSeq 2500. Molecular barcoding was employed in the preparation of TCR libraries, with unique molecular identifiers being used to normalize TCRbeta repertoire quantification. TCRdb handled the public reads itself, with Q25 trimming in fastp and clone calling in MiXCR, and kept productive beta chains. Each entry is one CDR3 protein sequence, shown with its most common DNA and genes. In this sample the table shows approximately 200,000 distinct CDR3 sequences, 14% to 15% of which occur a single time. Roughly 13% of the sample comes from the top ten.

The starting material was PBMCs from the stem cell graft donor, obtained from the stem cell graft. Recombination connected TRBV7-8 to TRBJ2-7, with the D gene not confidently named. This sequence originates from a human donor who donated a stem cell graft to a child with acute lymphoblastic leukemia. The CDR3 region has the sequence CASSLKGPYEQYF. The nucleotides are TGTGCCAGCAGCTTAAAGGGCCCCTACGAGCAGTACTTC.